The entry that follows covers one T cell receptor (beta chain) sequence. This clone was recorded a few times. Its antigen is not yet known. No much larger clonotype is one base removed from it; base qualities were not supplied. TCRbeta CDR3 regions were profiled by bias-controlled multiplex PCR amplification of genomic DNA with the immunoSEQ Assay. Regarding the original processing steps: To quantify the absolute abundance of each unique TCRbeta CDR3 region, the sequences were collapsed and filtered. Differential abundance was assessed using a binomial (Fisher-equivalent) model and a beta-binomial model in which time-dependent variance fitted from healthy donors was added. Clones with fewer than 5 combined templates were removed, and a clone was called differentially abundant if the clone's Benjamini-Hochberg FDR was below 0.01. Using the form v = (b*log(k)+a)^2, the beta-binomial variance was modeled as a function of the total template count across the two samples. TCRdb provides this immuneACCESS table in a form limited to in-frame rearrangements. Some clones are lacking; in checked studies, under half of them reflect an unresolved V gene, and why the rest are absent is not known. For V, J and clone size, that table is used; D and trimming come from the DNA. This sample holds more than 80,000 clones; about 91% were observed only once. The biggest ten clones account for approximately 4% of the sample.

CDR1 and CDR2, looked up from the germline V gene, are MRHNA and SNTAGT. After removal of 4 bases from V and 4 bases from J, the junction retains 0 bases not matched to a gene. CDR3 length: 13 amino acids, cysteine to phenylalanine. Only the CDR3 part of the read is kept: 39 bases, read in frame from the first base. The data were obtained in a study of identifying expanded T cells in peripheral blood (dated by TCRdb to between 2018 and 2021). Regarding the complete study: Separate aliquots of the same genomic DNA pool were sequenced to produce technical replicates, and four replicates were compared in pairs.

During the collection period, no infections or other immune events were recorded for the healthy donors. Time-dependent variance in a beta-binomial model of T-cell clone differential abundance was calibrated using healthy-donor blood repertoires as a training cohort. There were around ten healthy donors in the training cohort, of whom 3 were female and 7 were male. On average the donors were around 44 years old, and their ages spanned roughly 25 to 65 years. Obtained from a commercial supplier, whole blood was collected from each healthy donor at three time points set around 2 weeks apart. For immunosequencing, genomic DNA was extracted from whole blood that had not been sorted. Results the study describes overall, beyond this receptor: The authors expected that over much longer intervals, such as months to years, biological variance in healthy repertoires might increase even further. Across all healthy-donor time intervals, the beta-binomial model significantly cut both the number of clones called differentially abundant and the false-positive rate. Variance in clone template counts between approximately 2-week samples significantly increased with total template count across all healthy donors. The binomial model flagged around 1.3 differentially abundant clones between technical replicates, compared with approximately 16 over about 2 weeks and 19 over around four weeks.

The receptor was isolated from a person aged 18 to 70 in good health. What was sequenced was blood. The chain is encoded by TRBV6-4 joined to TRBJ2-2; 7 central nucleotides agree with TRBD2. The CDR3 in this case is CASSGTSTGELFF. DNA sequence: TGTGCCAGCAGTGGGACTAGCACCGGGGAGCTGTTTTTT.